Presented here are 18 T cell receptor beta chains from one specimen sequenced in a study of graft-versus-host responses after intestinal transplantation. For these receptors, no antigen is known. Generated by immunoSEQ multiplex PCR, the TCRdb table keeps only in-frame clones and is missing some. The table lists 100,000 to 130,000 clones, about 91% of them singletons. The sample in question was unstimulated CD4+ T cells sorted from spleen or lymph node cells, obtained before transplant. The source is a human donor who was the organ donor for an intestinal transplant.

The CDR3 DNA reads TGTGCCAGCAGCTTACCGGTGGGGGGGGCGAGCTCCTACGAGCAGTACTTC. Its translation is CASSLPVGGASSYEQYF. The chain employs TRBV13 and TRBJ2-7, with a tentative D call TRBD2 (7 bases). Germline CDR1 PRHDT, CDR2 FYEKMQ (reference sequence). The CDR3 has 17 residues. The ends were cut back, 2 bases at V and 0 bases at J, with 17 bases in the middle.

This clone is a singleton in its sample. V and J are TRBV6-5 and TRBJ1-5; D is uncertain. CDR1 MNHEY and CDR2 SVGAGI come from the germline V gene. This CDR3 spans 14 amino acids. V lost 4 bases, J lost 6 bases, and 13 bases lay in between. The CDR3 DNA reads TGTGCCAGCAGTTGGGCATTGGGGAGTCAGCCCCAGCATTTT. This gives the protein CASSWALGSQPQHF.

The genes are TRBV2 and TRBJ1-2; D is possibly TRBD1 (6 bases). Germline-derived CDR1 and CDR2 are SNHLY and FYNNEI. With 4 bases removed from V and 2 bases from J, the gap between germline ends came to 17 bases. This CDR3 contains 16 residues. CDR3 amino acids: CASSVTTRQANYGYTF. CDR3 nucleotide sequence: TGTGCCAGCAGTGTCACAACCCGACAGGCAAACTATGGCTACACCTTC.

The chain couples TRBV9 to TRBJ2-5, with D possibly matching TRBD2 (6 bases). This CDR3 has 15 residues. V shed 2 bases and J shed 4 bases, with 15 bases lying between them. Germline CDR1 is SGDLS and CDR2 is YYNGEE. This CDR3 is CASSVGDSTLETQYF. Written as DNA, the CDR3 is TGTGCCAGCAGCGTCGGGGACTCGACCCTAGAGACCCAGTACTTC.

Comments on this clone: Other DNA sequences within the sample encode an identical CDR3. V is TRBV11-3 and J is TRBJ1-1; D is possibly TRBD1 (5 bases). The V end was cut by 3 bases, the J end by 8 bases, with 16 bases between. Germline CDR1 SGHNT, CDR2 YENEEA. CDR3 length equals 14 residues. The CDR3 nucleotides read TGTGCCAGCAGCTTGCGAGGGAGGGGTGGGGAAGCTTTCTTT. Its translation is CASSLRGRGGEAFF.

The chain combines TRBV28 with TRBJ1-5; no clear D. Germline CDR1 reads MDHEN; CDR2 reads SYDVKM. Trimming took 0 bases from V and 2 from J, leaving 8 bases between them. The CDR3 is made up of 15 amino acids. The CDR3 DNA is TGTGCCAGCAGTTTATGGGGCGCGGGCAATCAGCCCCAGCATTTT. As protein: CASSLWGAGNQPQHF.

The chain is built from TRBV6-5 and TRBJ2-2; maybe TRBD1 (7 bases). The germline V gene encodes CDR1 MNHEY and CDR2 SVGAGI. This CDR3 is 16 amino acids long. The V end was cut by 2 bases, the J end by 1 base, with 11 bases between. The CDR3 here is CASSYGGGWNTGELFF. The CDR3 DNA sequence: TGTGCCAGCAGTTACGGAGGGGGCTGGAACACCGGGGAGCTGTTTTTT.

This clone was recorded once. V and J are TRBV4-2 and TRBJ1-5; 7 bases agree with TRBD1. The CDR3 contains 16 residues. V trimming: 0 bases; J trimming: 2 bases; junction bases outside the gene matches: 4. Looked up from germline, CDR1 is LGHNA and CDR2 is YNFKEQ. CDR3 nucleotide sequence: TGTGCCAGCAGCCAAGATTTAGGGGGCGGCAATCAGCCCCAGCATTTT. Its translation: CASSQDLGGGNQPQHF.

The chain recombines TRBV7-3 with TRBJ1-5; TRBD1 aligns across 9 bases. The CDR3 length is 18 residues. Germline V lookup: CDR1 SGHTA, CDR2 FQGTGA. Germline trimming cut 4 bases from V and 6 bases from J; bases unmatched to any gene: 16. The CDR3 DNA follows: TGTGCCAGCAGCTCTCTAAGGGAGAGGACAGGGGATTCTCAGCCCCAGCATTTT. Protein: CASSSLRERTGDSQPQHF.

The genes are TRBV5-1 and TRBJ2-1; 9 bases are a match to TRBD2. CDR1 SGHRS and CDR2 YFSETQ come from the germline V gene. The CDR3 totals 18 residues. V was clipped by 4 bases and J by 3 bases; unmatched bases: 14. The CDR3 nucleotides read TGCGCCAGCAGCACAGGGCCCCTAGCGGGAAAAAACTACAATGAGCAGTTCTTC. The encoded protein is CASSTGPLAGKNYNEQFF. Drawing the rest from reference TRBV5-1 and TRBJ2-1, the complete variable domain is KAGVTQTPRYLIKTRGQQVTLSCSPISGHRSVSWYQQTPGQGLQFLFEYFSETQRNKGNFPGRFSGRQFSNSRSEMNVSTLELGDSALYLCASSTGPLAGKNYNEQFFGPGTRLTVL.

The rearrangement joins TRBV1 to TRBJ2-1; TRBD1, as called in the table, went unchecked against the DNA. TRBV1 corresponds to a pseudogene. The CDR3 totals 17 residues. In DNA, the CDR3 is TGCACCAGCAGCCAAGCTAAGGACAGGGCCACCCACAATGAGCAGTTCTTC. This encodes CTSSQAKDRATHNEQFF.

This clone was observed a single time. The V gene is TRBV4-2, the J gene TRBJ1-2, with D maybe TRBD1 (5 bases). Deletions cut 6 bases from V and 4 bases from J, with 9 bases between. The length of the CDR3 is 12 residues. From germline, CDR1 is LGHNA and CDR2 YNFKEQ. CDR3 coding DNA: TGTGCCAGCAGTCAGGGTGCCTATGGCTACACCTTC. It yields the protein CASSQGAYGYTF.

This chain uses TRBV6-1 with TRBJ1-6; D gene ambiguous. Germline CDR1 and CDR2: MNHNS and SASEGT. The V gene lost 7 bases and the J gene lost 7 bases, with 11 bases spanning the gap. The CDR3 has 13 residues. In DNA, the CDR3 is TGTGCCAGCATCCGAGTGGGAAATTCACCCCTCCACTTT. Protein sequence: CASIRVGNSPLHF.

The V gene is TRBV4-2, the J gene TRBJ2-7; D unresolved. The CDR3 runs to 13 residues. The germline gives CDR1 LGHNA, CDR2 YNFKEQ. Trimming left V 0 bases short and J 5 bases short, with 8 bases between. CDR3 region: CASSQDSENEQYF. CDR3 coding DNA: TGTGCCAGCAGCCAAGATTCAGAGAACGAGCAGTACTTC.

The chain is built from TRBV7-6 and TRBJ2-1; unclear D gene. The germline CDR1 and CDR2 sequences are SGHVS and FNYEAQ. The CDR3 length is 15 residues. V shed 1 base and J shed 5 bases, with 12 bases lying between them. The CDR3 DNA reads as TGTGCCAGCAGCTTAGGTACACCCGGACACAATGAGCAGTTCTTC. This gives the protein CASSLGTPGHNEQFF.

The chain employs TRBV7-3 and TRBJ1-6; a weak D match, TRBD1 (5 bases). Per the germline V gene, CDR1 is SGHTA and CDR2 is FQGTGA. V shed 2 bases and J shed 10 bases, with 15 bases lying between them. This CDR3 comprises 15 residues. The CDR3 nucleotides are TGTGCCAGCAGCTTAGGGCCCAGGGATGAATCACCCCTCCACTTT. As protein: CASSLGPRDESPLHF.

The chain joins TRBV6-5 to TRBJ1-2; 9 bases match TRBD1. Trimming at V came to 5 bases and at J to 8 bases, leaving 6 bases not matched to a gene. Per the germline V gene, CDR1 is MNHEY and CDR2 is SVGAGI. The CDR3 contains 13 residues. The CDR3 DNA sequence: TGTGCCAGCAGTGGGGACAGGGCGTACGGCTACACCTTC. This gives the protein CASSGDRAYGYTF.

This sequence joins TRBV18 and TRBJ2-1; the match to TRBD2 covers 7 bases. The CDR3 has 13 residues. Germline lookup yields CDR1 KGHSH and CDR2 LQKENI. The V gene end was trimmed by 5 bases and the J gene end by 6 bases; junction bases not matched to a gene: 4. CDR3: CASSVGLINEQFF. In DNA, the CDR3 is TGTGCCAGCTCAGTGGGACTAATCAATGAGCAGTTCTTC.